Shown below are 4 T cell receptor beta chains from a single sample sequenced in a study of blood T cell repertoires in COVID-19. Assay used: immunoSEQ multiplex PCR; TCRdb lists only in-frame clones, some missing. This sample carries 60,000 to 70,000 clones, about 85% of them seen once, and the ten largest clones take roughly 2.9%. Sequencing was done on a sample of peripheral blood. The receptors were gathered from a man older than 75 with acute or convalescent COVID-19.

The CDR3 region is CASSYSMGQNSPLHF. The CDR3 DNA is TGTGCCAGCAGTTACTCTATGGGACAGAATTCACCCCTCCACTTT. The chain links TRBV6-5 to TRBJ1-6, with 7 nucleotides matching TRBD1. Germline V gene lookup returns CDR1 MNHEY and CDR2 SVGAGI. The trim removed 0 bases at V and 7 bases at J, leaving 3 bases unmatched. This CDR3 comprises 15 residues.

V is TRBV4-3 and J is TRBJ2-4; perhaps TRBD1 as D (5 bases). The V end lost 1 base, the J end lost 11 bases, and 15 bases lay between the germline ends. This CDR3 has 14 residues. Germline CDR1 reads LGHNA; CDR2 reads YSLEER. CDR3 coding DNA: TGCGCCAGCAGCCAAGGTGGCTCGTTAGGGGTTCAGTACTTC. Amino acids: CASSQGGSLGVQYF.

This clone was observed a handful of times. This chain connects TRBV4-1 to TRBJ2-5, with a tentative D call TRBD2 (7 bases). The V gene's germline CDR1 is MGHRA and CDR2 YSYEKL. CDR3 length: 18 residues. V dropped 4 bases and J dropped 1 base, with 22 bases sitting between them. The CDR3 protein is CASSLRLAGAGFQETQYF. Here the CDR3 DNA reads TGCGCCAGCAGCCTACGACTGGCGGGGGCGGGTTTCCAAGAGACCCAGTACTTC.

The chain uses TRBV11-3 and TRBJ2-7; D call uncertain. V lost 2 bases, J lost 4 bases, and 6 bases lay in between. Germline CDR1 is SGHNT and CDR2 is YENEEA. The CDR3 extends over 12 amino acids. CDR3 loop: CASSLSAYEQYF. In DNA, the CDR3 is TGTGCCAGCAGCTTAAGTGCGTACGAGCAGTACTTC.